The T cell receptor beta chain under discussion was sequenced for a study of cytomegalovirus exposure and HLA in healthy donors. General study results and limits: DRB1 had the most TCR associations and HLA-C the fewest, a later analysis found, with rates varying by HLA locus. From TCR beta sequences, most subjects' HLA-A and HLA-B alleles were reportedly predicted accurately.

Per germline, CDR1 SGDLS and CDR2 YYNGEE. The CDR3 totals 14 residues. V was clipped by 0 bases and J by 0 bases, with 4 bases between them. Though probably carrying unrecorded immune exposures, donors were nominally healthy at sampling. A multiplex PCR was run with 60 Vbeta primers and 13 Jbeta primers. The assay was immunoSEQ multiplex PCR, and TCRdb's table has in-frame clones only and misses some. The sample has approximately 170,000 clones, roughly 80% seen once. Concerning this clone itself: Its antigen is not known.

The source of this sequence is a male donor in good health and CMV-seronegative. The material sequenced was PBMCs. The chain links TRBV9 to TRBJ1-5; the D is unclear. The CDR3 nucleotides are TGTGCCAGCAGCGTAGACACTAGCAATCAGCCCCAGCATTTT. It encodes CASSVDTSNQPQHF.